This TCR beta chain is from a study of vaccination and CD4 T cells after COVID-19. Study information: Six male and four female convalescents took part, two of them Hispanic. Each post-COVID sample was drawn after diagnosis, and the median interval was roughly 100 days (range 35 to 161). No peptide, an HIV-1 Nef pool, or a CEFX pool was what each control culture received.

The CDR3 covers 13 residues. V was trimmed by 3 bases and J by 8 bases, leaving 8 bases between them. Germline V CDR1 and CDR2: MNHEY, SMNVEV (reference sequence). The study, taken as a whole, reports: 304 of 307 vaccine-specific clones from convalescent patients were spike mono-reactive.

The Oncomine TCR Beta short-read assay sequenced DNA from cultured CD4+ T cells. MiXCR, run by TCRdb on the PCR reads, gives a single entry per CDR3 protein. The table shows 11,000 to 15,000 distinct CDR3 sequences, with 61% occurring only once. A remark on this clonotype: What it binds is unknown.

The treatment is: roughly 10-day PBMC culture with coronavirus spike peptide pools or control peptides (ViraFEST assay). The sequence derives from a human donor who had recovered from COVID-19. Specimen: CD4+ T cells from blood, cultured in vitro. The gene calls are TRBV27 and TRBJ1-6; tentative D call: TRBD1 (6 bases). The CDR3 spells CASSLDRYSPLHF. CDR3 nucleotides: TGTGCCAGCAGTTTGGACAGATATTCACCCCTCCACTTT.